These 23 T cell receptor beta chains originate from one sample sequenced in a study of CD8 T cells in Susac syndrome. The authors reverse transcribed roughly 0.5 to 1 ug RNA with random hexamers. A single record per CDR3 protein comes from TCRdb applying MiXCR to the immunoSEQ multiplex PCR reads. The table shows fewer than 150,000 distinct CDR3 sequences, with around 95% occurring only once. The specimen was CD8+ T cells from PBMCs. These receptors were obtained from a human donor with Susac syndrome.

This clonotype has only one observation. The chain has TRBV20-1 and TRBJ1-1; D is uncertain. Germline V gives CDR1 DFQATT, CDR2 SNEGSKA (reference sequence). The CDR3 contains 13 residues. Trimming pared 0 bases from V and 2 bases from J, leaving 7 bases between. CDR3 nucleotides: TGCAGTGCTAGAGACAGCTTCAACACTGAAGCTTTCTTT. It is translated as CSARDSFNTEAFF.

V and J are TRBV19 and TRBJ1-1; D is undetermined. The CDR3 consists of 15 residues. Germline V gene data show CDR1 as LNHDA and CDR2 as SQIVND (reference sequence). Trimming cost V 3 bases and J 0 bases, with 11 bases left between them. CDR3 region: CASSMDDSLNTEAFF. DNA of the CDR3: TGTGCCAGTAGTATGGATGACTCCTTGAACACTGAAGCTTTCTTT.

The chain uses TRBV24-1 and TRBJ2-5; D not certain. The germline gives CDR1 KGHDR, CDR2 SFDVKD. Trimming stripped 1 base from V and 0 bases from J, with 8 bases between. There are 15 residues in the CDR3. The CDR3 loop reads CATSDLVGYQETQYF. The CDR3 nucleotides read TGTGCCACCAGTGATTTAGTGGGCTACCAAGAGACCCAGTACTTC.

This chain joins TRBV28 and TRBJ2-7, with D possibly matching TRBD1 (6 bases). The germline gives CDR1 MDHEN, CDR2 SYDVKM. Trimming left V 6 bases short and J 3 bases short, with 21 bases between. The CDR3 length is 16 residues. The CDR3 loop is CASRPIQGAGVYEQYF. CDR3 DNA sequence: TGTGCCAGCAGACCGATACAGGGAGCCGGGGTCTACGAGCAGTACTTC.

The chain has TRBV29-1 and TRBJ1-4; D is perhaps TRBD1 (5 bases). This CDR3 spans 12 amino acids. V lost 6 bases and J 11 bases, leaving 16 bases between the germline ends. Germline V gene data show CDR1 as SQVTM and CDR2 as ANQGSEA. The DNA for the CDR3 is TGCAGCGTCTGGGTCCGGGAGGGGAAACTGTTTTTT. Translated, it gives CSVWVREGKLFF.

The chain employs TRBV30 and TRBJ2-7; TRBD2 aligns across 10 bases. Germline CDR1 reads GTSNPN; CDR2 reads SVGIG (reference sequence). V shed 3 bases and J 3 bases; nucleotides not matched to a gene: 5. CDR3 size: 14 residues. The CDR3 spells CAWSGGTSDYEQYF. The CDR3 nucleotides are TGTGCCTGGAGCGGAGGGACTAGCGACTACGAGCAGTACTTC.

The J gene is TRBJ2-2, the V gene TRBV12-5; 10 bases align to TRBD2. This CDR3 is 16 amino acids long. The ends lost 3 bases at V and 5 bases at J; junction bases unmatched: 6. The germline V gene has CDR1 LGHNT and CDR2 FRNRAP. The CDR3 is CASGFGLAGDTGELFF. CDR3 in DNA: TGTGCTAGTGGTTTTGGGCTAGCGGGGGATACCGGGGAGCTGTTTTTT.

This CDR3 is CASSSSGIQETQYF. In DNA form, the CDR3 reads TGTGCCAGCAGCTCTTCAGGGATTCAAGAGACCCAGTACTTC. The chain couples TRBV7-9 to TRBJ2-5, with a possible D match to TRBD1 (5 bases). The germline V gene has CDR1 SEHNR and CDR2 FQNEAQ (reference sequence). V lost 4 bases to trimming and J lost 2 bases, with 11 bases between them. This CDR3 is built from 14 residues.

The table lists this clonotype with a count of one. The chain uses TRBV25-1 and TRBJ2-6; D remains unclear. Trimming removed 1 base from V and 0 bases from J, with 13 bases in between. The CDR3 runs 18 residues. The germline CDR1 and CDR2 sequences are MGHDK and SYGVNS. CDR3 protein: CASSEWRGRISGANVLTF. The DNA for the CDR3 is TGTGCCAGCAGTGAATGGAGAGGACGGATCTCTGGGGCCAACGTCCTGACTTTC.

The chain couples TRBV4-1 to TRBJ1-5, with a weak D call TRBD1 (5 bases). Germline CDR1 MGHRA, CDR2 YSYEKL. V was shortened by 3 bases and J by 8 bases, with 14 bases between the two germline ends. The CDR3 spans 14 residues. The CDR3 protein is CASSQNQGPEPQHF. For the CDR3, the DNA is TGCGCCAGCAGCCAGAACCAGGGCCCCGAGCCCCAGCATTTT.

CDR3 coding DNA: TGTGCCAGCAGTGAAACACAGGACTCCTACGAGCAGTACTTC. It translates to CASSETQDSYEQYF. J is TRBJ2-7 and V is TRBV6-1; tentatively, D is TRBD1 (5 bases). The CDR3 totals 14 residues. The germline V and J ends were trimmed by 2 bases and 0 bases, with 8 bases remaining between them. Per germline, CDR1 MNHNS and CDR2 SASEGT.

The chain joins TRBV5-1 to TRBJ2-1; tentative D call: TRBD2 (6 bases). The CDR3 loop spans 16 amino acids. Germline CDR1 reads SGHRS; CDR2 reads YFSETQ. V lost 4 bases and J 5 bases, leaving 19 bases between the germline ends. The CDR3 region is CASSPQSSASDNEQFF. The CDR3, as DNA: TGCGCCAGCAGCCCACAGTCTAGCGCGAGCGACAATGAGCAGTTCTTC.

J is TRBJ1-1 and V is TRBV29-1, with D uncertain. The CDR3 runs 11 residues. The V and J ends lost 5 bases and 1 base respectively, with 5 bases between them. The germline V gene encodes CDR1 SQVTM and CDR2 ANQGSEA. Written as DNA, the CDR3 is TGCAGCGTTTCCAGGAACACTGAAGCTTTCTTT. Its translation is CSVSRNTEAFF.

The V and J genes are TRBV14 and TRBJ2-2; D might be TRBD1 (6 bases). CDR3 size: 13 residues. The V end was cut by 2 bases, the J end by 6 bases, with 7 bases between. In germline, CDR1 is SGHDN, CDR2 FVKESK. The CDR3 coding sequence is TGTGCCAGCAGCCAACCAGGGGCCGGGGAGCTGTTTTTT. Encoded protein: CASSQPGAGELFF.

The genes are TRBV20-1 and TRBJ2-2; 10 positions agree with TRBD1. The V gene's germline CDR1 is DFQATT and CDR2 SNEGSKA (reference sequence). The ends lost 5 bases at V and 5 bases at J; junction bases unmatched: 8. CDR3 length: 15 residues. CDR3 sequence (DNA): TGCAGTGCTTATGGACAGGGGGAAGGTACCGGGGAGCTGTTTTTT. As protein: CSAYGQGEGTGELFF.

The V gene is TRBV9, the J gene TRBJ2-3; no definite D call. This CDR3 region has 16 residues. Germline CDR1 SGDLS, CDR2 YYNGEE. Trimming left V 1 base short and J 1 base short, with 13 bases between. Written as DNA, the CDR3 is TGTGCCAGCAGCGTACCCACCCGAGTAGGCACAGATACGCAGTATTTT. Encoded protein: CASSVPTRVGTDTQYF.

J is TRBJ1-5 and V is TRBV20-1; D remains ambiguous. Trimming removed 6 bases at V and 0 bases at J, with 9 bases between. Germline lookup yields CDR1 DFQATT and CDR2 SNEGSKA (reference sequence). The CDR3 is 13 residues long. CDR3 bases: TGCAGTGCCCAGGAGAATAGCAATCAGCCCCAGCATTTT. Translation: CSAQENSNQPQHF.

The chain recombines TRBV6-2 or TRBV6-3 with TRBJ2-7; D might be TRBD1 (6 bases). Trimming took 3 bases from V and 6 from J, leaving 12 bases between them. The CDR3 spans 13 residues. CDR1 MNHEY and CDR2 SVGEGT come from the germline V gene. DNA of the CDR3: TGTGCCAGCAGTTATTTACCAGGGGCCGAGCAGTACTTC. Its protein product is CASSYLPGAEQYF.

The V and J genes are TRBV20-1 and TRBJ2-7, with D perhaps assigned TRBD1 or TRBD2 (5 bases each). This CDR3 is built from 14 residues. Germline CDR1 DFQATT, CDR2 SNEGSKA (reference sequence). The V and J ends lost 5 bases and 6 bases respectively, with 20 bases between them. The DNA of the CDR3 is TGCAGTGCTCCACAACCGGGACCGGCGGGCGAGCAGTACTTC. Protein sequence: CSAPQPGPAGEQYF.

This clonotype appeared once. The chain combines TRBV12-3 or TRBV12-4 with TRBJ2-3; 7 nucleotides align to TRBD2. CDR3 length: 13 amino acids. With 5 bases clipped from V and 7 bases from J, the junction kept 6 bases outside the gene matches. In DNA form, the CDR3 reads TGTGCCAGCAGTGGGGGGGGGACGAATACGCAGTATTTT. This gives the protein CASSGGGTNTQYF.

The chain is built from TRBV20-1 and TRBJ2-7; D might be TRBD2 (5 bases). The CDR3 contains 17 residues. V lost 0 bases and J 5 bases, leaving 23 bases between the germline ends. Germline lookup yields CDR1 DFQATT and CDR2 SNEGSKA (reference sequence). The CDR3 DNA reads TGCAGTGCTAGAGATTTGTGGTTGGGGAGTGGCGGCGACGAGCAGTACTTC. This translates into CSARDLWLGSGGDEQYF.

The V and J genes are TRBV6-1 and TRBJ2-1, with D unclear. Germline V lookup: CDR1 MNHNS, CDR2 SASEGT. Trimming cost V 7 bases and J 7 bases, with 14 bases left between them. CDR3 length: 13 amino acids. DNA for the CDR3: TGTGCCAGCAATTTCGTAGGGTCTAATGAGCAGTTCTTC. Translation: CASNFVGSNEQFF.

This chain joins TRBV24-1 and TRBJ2-2, with D unresolved. The CDR3 consists of 13 residues. The V and J ends lost 5 bases and 5 bases respectively, with 8 bases between them. Germline V gene data show CDR1 as KGHDR and CDR2 as SFDVKD. For the CDR3, the DNA is TGTGCCACCAGTGGAGTTCGAACCGGGGAGCTGTTTTTT. It is translated as CATSGVRTGELFF.